The TCR beta chain described here comes from a study of blood T cell repertoires in COVID-19. Whole-study context: Sample material is recorded as cDNA or gDNA derived from T cells, B-cell-depleted T cells, or PBMCs.

The method was immunoSEQ multiplex PCR; TCRdb's version includes in-frame clones alone and lacks a portion of them. The table shows some 64,000 clones, with around four fifths occurring only once. This CDR3 has 15 amino acids. Germline CDR1 reads LNHDA; CDR2 reads SQIVND (reference sequence). The V and J ends lost 5 bases and 7 bases respectively, with 17 bases between them. The sequenced sample consisted of peripheral blood. The chain links TRBV19 to TRBJ1-4; weak D call: TRBD1 (6 bases). The TCR was taken from a woman aged 80 or over with active or convalescent COVID-19. The CDR3 protein is CASSLGGDIGEKLFF. The CDR3 DNA sequence: TGTGCCAGTAGTTTAGGGGGAGATATAGGTGAAAAACTGTTTTTT.